This TCR beta chain was obtained from a study of control samples from healthy donors and cancer patients. Trimming cost V 5 bases and J 7 bases; bases outside gene matches: 8. This CDR3 spans 14 amino acids. Germline assignment: CDR1 WSHSY and CDR2 SAAADI. Method: immunoSEQ multiplex PCR; TCRdb's copy keeps in-frame clones and lacks some. This table holds 150,000 or so clones, about 90% found once. The receptor's source is a man aged 18 to 29 in good health. Sequenced: blood. The gene calls are TRBV10-2 and TRBJ2-5; 9 bases line up with TRBD2. The CDR3 nucleotides read TGCGCCAGCAGTACAGCGGGGGGCCCCTCGACCCAGTACTTC. Translated: CASSTAGGPSTQYF.